This T cell receptor (beta chain) is from a study of response to subunit inactivated influenza vaccine. Study findings and constraints: Every seasonal influenza vaccination brings in few new T cells, the authors suggested.

From the RT-PCR reads, TCRdb called clonotypes with MiXCR, one entry per CDR3 protein. The sample has hundreds of thousands of distinct CDR3 sequences, around 18% seen once. A note on this clonotype: The antigen is unknown.

This CDR3 spans 15 amino acids. Germline V gene lookup returns CDR1 SGHTA and CDR2 FQGTGA. Trimming shortened V by 0 bases and J by 6 bases, and 12 bases separated the two germline ends. The receptor was derived from a man aged 45-65 years who received an inactivated influenza vaccine. The starting material was PBMCs from blood, obtained roughly 5 days after vaccination. The V and J genes are TRBV7-3 and TRBJ2-1; D possibly corresponds to TRBD2 (6 bases). The CDR3, as DNA: TGTGCCAGCAGCTTAACCTCGGGAGTGCTCAATGAGCAGTTCTTC. This translates into CASSLTSGVLNEQFF.